A single sample gave rise to the 31 T cell receptor beta chains below, sequenced in a study of shared clonotypes between healthy human individuals. Only in-frame clones appear in the TCRdb table, and some are missing; sequencing was by immunoSEQ multiplex PCR. The repertoire includes about a million clones, approximately 75% of them detected once, and approximately 0.95% sits in the top ten. Sequencing input: memory CD4+ T cells from PBMCs. Subset defined: CD45RA-negative fraction. These receptors were obtained from a man aged 18 to 29 in good health. Some clones in this sample may be carry-over from other donors' samples.

This chain joins TRBV9 and TRBJ2-3; TRBD1 matches 9 bases. Germline lookup yields CDR1 SGDLS and CDR2 YYNGEE. The CDR3 runs to 19 residues. V was clipped by 0 bases and J by 0 bases; unmatched bases: 11. CDR3 bases: TGTGCCAGCAGCGTAGGGGACAGGGAATGGTACTCCAGCACAGATACGCAGTATTTT. It encodes CASSVGDREWYSSTDTQYF.

The V and J genes are TRBV6-5 and TRBJ2-1; 10 bases match TRBD2. The V segment lost 7 bases and the J segment 5 bases; nucleotides outside the gene matches: 5. The CDR3 spans 14 residues. Germline loops: CDR1 MNHEY, CDR2 SVGAGI. The CDR3 region has the DNA TGTGCCAGCAAGACAGGACTAGCGGACAATGAGCAGTTCTTC. As protein: CASKTGLADNEQFF.

This chain links TRBV5-1 with TRBJ2-5; maybe TRBD1 (6 bases). Trimming stripped 5 bases from V and 2 bases from J, with 13 bases between. There are 14 residues in the CDR3. CDR1 is SGHRS, CDR2 YFSETQ, per germline. The CDR3 bases are TGCGCCAGCAGACCGGACAGTTTTCAAGAGACCCAGTACTTC. As protein: CASRPDSFQETQYF.

V gene TRBV28 combines with J gene TRBJ2-3; D is perhaps TRBD1 (5 bases). V shed 9 bases and J shed 1 base, with 11 bases lying between them. In germline, CDR1 is MDHEN, CDR2 SYDVKM. The length of the CDR3 is 13 residues. CDR3 nucleotide sequence: TGTGCCAGTCTGGAAGGGGGCACAGATACGCAGTATTTT. Its protein product is CASLEGGTDTQYF.

The gene calls are TRBV15 and TRBJ1-5; no reliable D call. Germline-derived CDR1 and CDR2 are LNHNV and YYDKDF (reference sequence). V lost 4 bases and J 2 bases, leaving 9 bases between the germline ends. The CDR3 is 14 residues long. CDR3 DNA sequence: TGTGCCACCAGCAAAGCGGGCGGCAATCAGCCCCAGCATTTT. It codes for CATSKAGGNQPQHF.

The V call is TRBV7-9, the J call TRBJ2-5, with 8 bases identical to TRBD1. J was trimmed by 5 bases and V by 3 bases; bases with no gene match: 14. The germline gives CDR1 SEHNR, CDR2 FQNEAQ (reference sequence). CDR3 length: 17 residues. The CDR3 loop is CASSFGRTGLPRETQYF. The CDR3 coding sequence is TGTGCCAGCAGCTTCGGACGGACAGGGCTCCCTCGGGAGACCCAGTACTTC.

To note about this clone: This likely reflects a read error, since a far larger clone is one base away. V usage is TRBV30 and J usage is TRBJ2-4; 12 bases line up with TRBD1. CDR1 GTSNPN and CDR2 SVGIG come from the germline V gene (reference sequence). This CDR3 region has 16 residues. CDR3 coding DNA: TGTGCCTGGAGCGTCGGGACAGGGGGCGGTAAAAACATTCGGTACTTC. Protein: CAWSVGTGGGKNIRYF.

The genes are TRBV30 and TRBJ2-7; 11 bases line up with TRBD2. Germline CDR1 and CDR2: GTSNPN and SVGIG (reference sequence). The CDR3 has 15 residues. V was pared by 2 bases and J by 5 bases, with 8 bases of the junction left unmatched. CDR3 sequence reads: CAWSSLAGGVDEQYF. Written as DNA, the CDR3 is TGTGCCTGGAGTTCGCTAGCGGGAGGAGTCGACGAGCAGTACTTC.

The chain carries TRBV18 and TRBJ2-2; D gene ambiguous. Per germline, CDR1 KGHSH and CDR2 LQKENI. V was pared by 4 bases and J by 2 bases, with 5 bases between. The CDR3 is made up of 13 amino acids. The CDR3 sequence: CASSRLNTGELFF. CDR3 DNA sequence: TGTGCCAGCTCACGCCTAAACACCGGGGAGCTGTTTTTT.

The chain has TRBV7-2 and TRBJ2-2, with D possibly being TRBD1 (5 bases). The CDR3 has 17 residues. Between the trimmed V and J ends, which lost 2 bases and 1 base, there was a span of 14 bases. CDR1 SGHTA and CDR2 FQGNSA come from the germline V gene. CDR3: CASSLSVRQGNTGELFF. The CDR3 region has the DNA TGTGCCAGCAGCTTAAGTGTCCGCCAGGGGAACACCGGGGAGCTGTTTTTT.

The gene calls are TRBV28 and TRBJ2-2; possibly TRBD2 for D (6 bases). This CDR3 contains 16 residues. Trimming removed 3 bases at V and 3 bases at J, with 14 bases between. Germline CDR1 MDHEN, CDR2 SYDVKM. The CDR3 bases are TGTGCCAGCAGTTTCGGGGGTAGAGGGGACACCGGGGAGCTGTTTTTT. Its protein product is CASSFGGRGDTGELFF.

The V call is TRBV14, the J call TRBJ2-5; weak D call: TRBD1 (5 bases). Germline loops: CDR1 SGHDN, CDR2 FVKESK. This CDR3 spans 14 amino acids. Trimming removed 5 bases at V and 5 bases at J, with 15 bases between. The CDR3 spells CASSEWTRWETQYF. The CDR3 nucleotides read TGTGCCAGCAGCGAATGGACACGTTGGGAGACCCAGTACTTC.

The chain combines TRBV5-1 with TRBJ2-3, with a tentative D call TRBD2 (5 bases). The CDR3 has 15 amino acids. The V and J ends lost 0 bases and 3 bases respectively, with 11 bases between them. The germline V gene encodes CDR1 SGHRS and CDR2 YFSETQ. The CDR3 reads CASSLALTSTDTQYF. The CDR3 coding sequence is TGCGCCAGCAGCTTGGCCCTCACTAGTACAGATACGCAGTATTTT.

Turning to this clone: This CDR3 is also generated by other DNA sequences in the sample. This chain joins TRBV28 and TRBJ2-6; D call uncertain. Germline-derived CDR1 and CDR2 are MDHEN and SYDVKM. The germline V and J ends were trimmed by 4 bases and 0 bases, with 7 bases remaining between them. This CDR3 has 15 residues. The CDR3 bases are TGTGCCAGCAGTTCTCCGGGCTCTGGGGCCAACGTCCTGACTTTC. Residues: CASSSPGSGANVLTF.

The gene calls are TRBV7-3 and TRBJ2-5; TRBD2 aligns across 9 bases. The germline gives CDR1 SGHTA, CDR2 FQGTGA. The CDR3 totals 16 residues. V dropped 4 bases and J dropped 3; count of bases not matched to a gene: 9. This CDR3 reads CASSSRPAGGEETQYF. The CDR3 DNA reads TGTGCCAGCAGCTCCAGGCCGGCGGGAGGGGAAGAGACCCAGTACTTC.

This chain uses TRBV10-3 with TRBJ2-5; D perhaps matches TRBD2 (5 bases). Germline assignment: CDR1 ENHRY and CDR2 SYGVKD. V was pared by 9 bases and J by 3 bases, with 11 bases between. The CDR3 has 12 residues. The CDR3 region is CAMGASKETQYF. The CDR3 DNA sequence: TGTGCCATGGGAGCAAGTAAAGAGACCCAGTACTTC.

Regarding this clone: Other DNA sequences within the sample encode an identical CDR3. For the CDR3, the DNA is TGTGCCAGCAGCTTGGGCCAAAACAATGAGCAGTTCTTC. Protein product: CASSLGQNNEQFF. This chain connects TRBV7-3 to TRBJ2-1; D not certain. Trimming took 3 bases from V and 5 from J, leaving 8 bases between them. Germline lookup yields CDR1 SGHTA and CDR2 FQGTGA. The CDR3 is 13 amino acids. Based on the CDR3 plus reference TRBV7-3 and TRBJ2-1, the full variable domain is GAGVSQTPSNKVTEKGKYVELRCDPISGHTALYWYRQSLGQGPEFLIYFQGTGAADDSGLPNDRFFAVRPEGSVSTLKIQRTERGDSAVYLCASSLGQNNEQFFGPGTRLTVL.

The rearrangement joins TRBV7-3 to TRBJ2-3; 10 nucleotides line up with TRBD1. CDR1 is SGHTA and CDR2 is FQGTGA in the germline V gene. Germline trimming cut 5 bases from V and 4 bases from J; bases unmatched to any gene: 3. The CDR3 spans 14 residues. The chain's CDR3 is CASSTGQGSDTQYF. The CDR3 coding sequence is TGTGCCAGCAGCACGGGACAGGGGTCAGATACGCAGTATTTT.

V and J are TRBV18 and TRBJ2-1, with unresolved D. Germline-derived CDR1 and CDR2 are KGHSH and LQKENI. Deletions cut 2 bases from V and 5 bases from J, with 10 bases between. This CDR3 spans 14 amino acids. The CDR3 DNA sequence: TGTGCCAGCTCACCAATATACCCCGACAATGAGCAGTTCTTC. Its translation: CASSPIYPDNEQFF. Complete variable domain (other parts from reference TRBV18 and TRBJ2-1): NAGVMQNPRHLVRRRGQEARLRCSPMKGHSHVYWYRQLPEEGLKFMVYLQKENIIDESGMPKERFSAEFPKEGPSILRIQQVVRGDSAAYFCASSPIYPDNEQFFGPGTRLTVL.

This chain joins TRBV9 and TRBJ2-7; 11 bases are a match to TRBD2. CDR1 is SGDLS, CDR2 YYNGEE, per germline. This CDR3 is 14 amino acids long. V was clipped by 4 bases and J by 4 bases; unmatched bases: 4. CDR3 sequence: CASSKGLAEYEQYF. CDR3 nucleotides: TGTGCCAGCAGCAAGGGACTAGCGGAGTACGAGCAGTACTTC.

The chain couples TRBV11-3 to TRBJ2-3; 7 bases line up with TRBD1. Germline lookup yields CDR1 SGHNT and CDR2 YENEEA. J gave up 0 bases and V 4 bases, and 4 bases lay outside the gene matches. There are 15 residues in the CDR3. The CDR3 loop reads CASSWGQTSTDTQYF. The CDR3, as DNA: TGTGCCAGCAGCTGGGGACAGACAAGCACAGATACGCAGTATTTT.

As concerns this clone: A far larger clone is only one base removed, so a read error is likely. The chain uses TRBV11-1 and TRBJ2-7, with 7 bases fitting TRBD1. This CDR3 has 13 amino acids. Germline CDR1 and CDR2: SGHAT and FQDESV (reference sequence). V shed 5 bases, J shed 0 bases, and the junction held 1 base outside the gene matches. The CDR3 is CASSRDSSYEQYF. CDR3 sequence (DNA): TGTGCCAGCAGCCGGGACAGCTCCTACGAGCAGTACTTC.

The chain is built from TRBV2 and TRBJ2-7; TRBD1 agrees at 7 bases. This CDR3 has 13 residues. The germline gives CDR1 SNHLY, CDR2 FYNNEI. With V trimmed by 8 bases and J by 5 bases, 9 bases remained unmatched. CDR3 sequence (DNA): TGTGCCAGCGGGGAGACAGGGAACCACGAGCAGTACTTC. It encodes CASGETGNHEQYF.

V and J are TRBV29-1 and TRBJ2-3; weak D call: TRBD2 (6 bases). The CDR3 is made up of 14 amino acids. V was cut by 8 bases and J by 0 bases, with 15 bases left in between. Germline V gives CDR1 SQVTM, CDR2 ANQGSEA. This CDR3 is CSLRSGGSTDTQYF. The CDR3 region has the DNA TGCAGCTTGCGCAGTGGAGGGAGCACAGATACGCAGTATTTT.

The genes are TRBV6-6 and TRBJ1-5; no clear D gene. The CDR3 sequence is 15 residues long. With 5 bases removed from V and 0 bases from J, the gap between germline ends came to 11 bases. CDR1 and CDR2 (germline): MNHNY, SVGAGI (reference sequence). CDR3 in amino acids: CASSPPGDSNQPQHF. The CDR3 coding sequence is TGTGCCAGCAGTCCCCCCGGGGATAGCAATCAGCCCCAGCATTTT.

This chain links TRBV28 with TRBJ1-1; D gene unclear. The CDR3 is 12 residues long. The germline gives CDR1 MDHEN, CDR2 SYDVKM. Trimming shortened V by 6 bases and J by 5 bases, and 10 bases separated the two germline ends. The DNA of the CDR3 is TGTGCCAGCAGGTTAGCCGGGACTGAAGCTTTCTTT. It translates to CASRLAGTEAFF.

This clone was detected only a few times. The J gene is TRBJ1-2, the V gene TRBV28; 8 bases agree with TRBD1. With V trimmed by 7 bases and J by 4 bases, 8 bases remained unmatched. Germline loops: CDR1 MDHEN, CDR2 SYDVKM. The CDR3 has 14 amino acids. CDR3 sequence: CASIRSGGSYGYTF. The DNA for the CDR3 is TGTGCCAGCATTCGCTCAGGGGGCAGCTATGGCTACACCTTC.

The chain is built from TRBV7-3 and TRBJ1-1, with D unresolved. The CDR3 extends over 20 amino acids. V was shortened by 5 bases and J by 4 bases, with 32 bases between the two germline ends. Looked up from germline, CDR1 is SGHTA and CDR2 is FQGTGA. The DNA of the CDR3 is TGTGCCAGCAGCCTCTTCCTTCTCCAGCCTCAACACATTTTAGGCACTGAAGCTTTCTTT. This translates into CASSLFLLQPQHILGTEAFF.

This clone has just a few counts. The J gene is TRBJ2-7, the V gene TRBV10-2; D is perhaps TRBD1 (5 bases). CDR3 length: 16 residues. CDR1 WSHSY and CDR2 SAAADI come from the germline V gene. V lost 3 bases and J lost 0, with 15 bases in between. The CDR3 nucleotides are TGCGCCAGCAGTGACCTGTGGACACCCAGCTCCTACGAGCAGTACTTC. The encoded protein is CASSDLWTPSSYEQYF.

CDR3 nucleotides: TGTGCCAGCAGCCCTAGACAGGGGGGGACCCAGTACTTC. It codes for CASSPRQGGTQYF. V usage is TRBV7-9 and J usage is TRBJ2-5, with 9 bases identical to TRBD1. V lost 5 bases and J lost 7; bases outside the gene matches: 5. Germline values: CDR1 SEHNR, CDR2 FQNEAQ (reference sequence). This CDR3 spans 13 amino acids.

This clone was seen a few times. The genes are TRBV7-2 and TRBJ2-3; D unclear. Trimming cost V 2 bases and J 2 bases, with 2 bases left between them. The CDR3 runs to 12 residues. CDR1 is SGHTA, CDR2 FQGNSA, per germline. The CDR3 is CASSLFTDTQYF. In nucleotides, the CDR3 is TGTGCCAGCAGCTTATTCACAGATACGCAGTATTTT.